What follows describes a single T cell receptor beta chain. Its antigen is as yet unknown. The record originates from a study of human T cells and chemical hapten exposure. Turning to the study itself: Slight volume differences across pooled libraries mainly accounted for varying per-sample TCR yields.

General study findings and limits: With DPC sensitization, TCRs exceeding 1 in 1000 frequency showed no change. Expanded TCRs formed significantly more large CDR3 similarity clusters than controls.

Described time point: patch test 2, 6 weeks after DPC sensitization. Treatment: therapeutic diphenylcyclopropenone sensitization with weekly scalp DPC. MiXCR, applied by TCRdb to the RACE reads, yields one record per CDR3 protein. This table holds some 80,000 distinct CDR3 sequences, roughly 10% found once. V lost 0 bases and J 4 bases, leaving 14 bases between the germline ends. This CDR3 spans 16 amino acids. The V gene's germline CDR1 is SGDLS and CDR2 YYNGEE. This receptor was identified in a woman in her 30s with alopecia areata. Some clones in this sample may be carry-over from other donors' samples. The source was whole blood, collected in connection with sensitization to the hapten diphenylcyclopropenone (DPC). The rearrangement uses TRBV9 and TRBJ2-1; D remains unclear. The CDR3 spells CASSVALGYPYNEQFF. In nucleotides, the CDR3 is TGTGCCAGCAGCGTAGCGTTAGGTTACCCATACAATGAGCAGTTCTTC.